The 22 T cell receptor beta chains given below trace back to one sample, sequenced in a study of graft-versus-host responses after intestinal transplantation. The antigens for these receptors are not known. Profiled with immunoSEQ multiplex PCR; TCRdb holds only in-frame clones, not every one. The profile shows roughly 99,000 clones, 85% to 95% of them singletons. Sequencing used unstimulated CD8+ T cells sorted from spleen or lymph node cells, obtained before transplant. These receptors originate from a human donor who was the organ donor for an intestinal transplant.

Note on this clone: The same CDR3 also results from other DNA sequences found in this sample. The CDR3 protein is CATSPGISSYNEQFF. In DNA form, the CDR3 reads TGTGCCACCAGCCCCGGGATAAGCTCCTACAATGAGCAGTTCTTC. The chain combines TRBV15 with TRBJ2-1, with D maybe TRBD2 (5 bases). Trimming shortened V by 5 bases and J by 0 bases, and 11 bases separated the two germline ends. Germline lookup yields CDR1 LNHNV and CDR2 YYDKDF (reference sequence). This CDR3 region has 15 residues.

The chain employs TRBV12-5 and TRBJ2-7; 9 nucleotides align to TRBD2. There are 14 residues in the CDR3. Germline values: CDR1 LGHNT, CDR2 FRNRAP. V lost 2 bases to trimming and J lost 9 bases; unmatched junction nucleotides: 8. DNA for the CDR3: TGTGCTAGTGGTTTGTCGAGCCTAGCGGGACTGCAGTACTTC. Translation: CASGLSSLAGLQYF.

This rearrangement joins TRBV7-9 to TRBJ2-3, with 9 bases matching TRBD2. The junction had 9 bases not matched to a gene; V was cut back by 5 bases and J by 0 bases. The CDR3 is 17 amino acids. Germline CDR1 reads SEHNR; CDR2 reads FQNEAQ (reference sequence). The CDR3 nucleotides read TGTGCCAGCAGCCTGGCACTCGCGGGGGGGAGCACAGATACGCAGTATTTT. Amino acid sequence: CASSLALAGGSTDTQYF. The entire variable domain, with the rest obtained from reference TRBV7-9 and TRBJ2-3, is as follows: DTGVSQNPRHKITKRGQNVTFRCDPISEHNRLYWYRQTLGQGPEFLTYFQNEAQLEKSRLLSDRFSAERPKGSFSTLEIQRTEQGDSAMYLCASSLALAGGSTDTQYFGPGTRLTVL.

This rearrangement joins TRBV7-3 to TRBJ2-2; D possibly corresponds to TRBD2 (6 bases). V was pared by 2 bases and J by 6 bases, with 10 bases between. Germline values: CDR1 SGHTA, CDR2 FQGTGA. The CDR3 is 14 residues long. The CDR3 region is CASSLLTSPGELFF. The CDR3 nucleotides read TGTGCCAGCAGCTTATTAACTAGCCCCGGGGAGCTGTTTTTT.

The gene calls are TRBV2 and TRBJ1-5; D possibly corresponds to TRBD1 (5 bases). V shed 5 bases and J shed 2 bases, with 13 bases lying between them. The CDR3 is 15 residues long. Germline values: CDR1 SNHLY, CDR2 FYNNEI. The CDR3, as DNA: TGTGCCAGCAGTCCTACAGGTATCGGCAATCAGCCCCAGCATTTT. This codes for CASSPTGIGNQPQHF.

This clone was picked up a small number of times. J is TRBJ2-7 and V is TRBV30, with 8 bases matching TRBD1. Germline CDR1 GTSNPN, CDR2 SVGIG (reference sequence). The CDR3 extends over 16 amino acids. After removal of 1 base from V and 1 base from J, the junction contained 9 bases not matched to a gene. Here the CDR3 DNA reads TGTGCCTGGAGTGACCAACCGGGACAGGTATCCTACGAGCAGTACTTC. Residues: CAWSDQPGQVSYEQYF.

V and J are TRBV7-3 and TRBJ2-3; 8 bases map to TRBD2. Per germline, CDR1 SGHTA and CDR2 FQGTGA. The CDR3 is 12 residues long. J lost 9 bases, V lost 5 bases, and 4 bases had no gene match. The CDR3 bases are TGTGCCAGCAGCCTTAGCGGGGAGACGCAGTATTTT. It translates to CASSLSGETQYF.

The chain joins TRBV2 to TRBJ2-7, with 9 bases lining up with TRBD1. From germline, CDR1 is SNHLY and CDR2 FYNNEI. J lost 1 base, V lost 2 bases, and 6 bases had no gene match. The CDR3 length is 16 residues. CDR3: CASSERLGTGSYEQYF. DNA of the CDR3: TGTGCCAGCAGTGAAAGGTTAGGGACAGGGTCCTACGAGCAGTACTTC.

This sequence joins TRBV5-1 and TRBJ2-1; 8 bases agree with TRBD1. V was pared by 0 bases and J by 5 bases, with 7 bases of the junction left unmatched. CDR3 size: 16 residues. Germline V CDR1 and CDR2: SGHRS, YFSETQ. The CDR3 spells CASSLGQGPINNEQFF. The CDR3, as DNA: TGCGCCAGCAGCTTGGGACAGGGGCCCATTAACAATGAGCAGTTCTTC.

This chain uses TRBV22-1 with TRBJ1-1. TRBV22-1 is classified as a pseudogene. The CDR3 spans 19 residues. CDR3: CPGIPGVGAGGRMNTEAFF. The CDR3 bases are TGTCCTGGGATACCCGGGGTGGGCGCGGGAGGACGAATGAACACTGAAGCTTTCTTT.

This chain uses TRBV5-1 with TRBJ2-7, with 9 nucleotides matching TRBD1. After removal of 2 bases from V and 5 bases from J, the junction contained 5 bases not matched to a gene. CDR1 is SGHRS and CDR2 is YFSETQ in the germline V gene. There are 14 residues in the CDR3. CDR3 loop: CASSFGTGTNEQYF. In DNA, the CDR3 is TGCGCCAGCAGCTTCGGGACAGGGACCAACGAGCAGTACTTC.

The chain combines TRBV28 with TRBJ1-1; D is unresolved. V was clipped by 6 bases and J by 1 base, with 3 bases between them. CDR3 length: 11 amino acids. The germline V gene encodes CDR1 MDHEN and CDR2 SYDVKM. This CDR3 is CASRQNTEAFF. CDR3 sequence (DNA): TGTGCCAGCAGACAGAACACTGAAGCTTTCTTT.

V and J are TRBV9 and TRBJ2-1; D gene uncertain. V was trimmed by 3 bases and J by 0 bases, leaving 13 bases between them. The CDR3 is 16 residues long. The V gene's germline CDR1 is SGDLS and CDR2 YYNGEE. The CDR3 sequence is CASSDSLASSYNEQFF. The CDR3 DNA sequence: TGTGCCAGCAGCGACTCTCTCGCTAGCTCCTACAATGAGCAGTTCTTC.

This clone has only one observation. The CDR3 is CASSLARAPMGNQPQHF. CDR3 DNA sequence: TGTGCCAGCAGCTTAGCGCGGGCGCCCATGGGGAACCAGCCCCAGCATTTT. This sequence joins TRBV7-6 and TRBJ1-5; D is unclear. Germline values: CDR1 SGHVS, CDR2 FNYEAQ. Trimming removed 0 bases from V and 7 bases from J, with 19 bases in between. This CDR3 has 17 amino acids.

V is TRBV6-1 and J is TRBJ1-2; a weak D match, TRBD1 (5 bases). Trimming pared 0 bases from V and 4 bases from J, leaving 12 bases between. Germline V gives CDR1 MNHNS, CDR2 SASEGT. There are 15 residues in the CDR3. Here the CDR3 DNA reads TGTGCCAGCAGTGAAGCGGAAGGGGCTATCTATGGCTACACCTTC. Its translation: CASSEAEGAIYGYTF.

For the CDR3, the DNA is TGTGCCAGCAGTCCGGGGGCCGGGGAGCTGTTTTTT. Protein sequence: CASSPGAGELFF. This rearrangement joins TRBV6-5 to TRBJ2-2; perhaps TRBD2 as D (6 bases). The V end was cut by 5 bases, the J end by 6 bases, with 7 bases between. Germline V gene lookup returns CDR1 MNHEY and CDR2 SVGAGI. There are 12 residues in the CDR3.

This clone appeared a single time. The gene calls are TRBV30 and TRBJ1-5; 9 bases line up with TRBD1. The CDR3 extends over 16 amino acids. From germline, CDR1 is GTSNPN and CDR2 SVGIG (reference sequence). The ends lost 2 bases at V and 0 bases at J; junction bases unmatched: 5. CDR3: CAWSFGTGYSNQPQHF. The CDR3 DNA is TGTGCCTGGAGTTTCGGGACAGGGTATAGCAATCAGCCCCAGCATTTT.

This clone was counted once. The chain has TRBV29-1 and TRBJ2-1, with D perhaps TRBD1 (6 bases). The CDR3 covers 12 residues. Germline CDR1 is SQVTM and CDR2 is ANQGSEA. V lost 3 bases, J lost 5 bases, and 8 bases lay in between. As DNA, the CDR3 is TGCAGCGTTGAGGGGGCACACAATGAGCAGTTCTTC. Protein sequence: CSVEGAHNEQFF.

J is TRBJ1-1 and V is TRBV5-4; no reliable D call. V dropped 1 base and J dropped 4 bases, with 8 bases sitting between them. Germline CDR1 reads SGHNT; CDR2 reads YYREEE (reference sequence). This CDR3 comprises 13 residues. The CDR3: CASSLFAGTEAFF. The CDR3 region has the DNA TGTGCCAGCAGCTTGTTTGCAGGCACTGAAGCTTTCTTT.

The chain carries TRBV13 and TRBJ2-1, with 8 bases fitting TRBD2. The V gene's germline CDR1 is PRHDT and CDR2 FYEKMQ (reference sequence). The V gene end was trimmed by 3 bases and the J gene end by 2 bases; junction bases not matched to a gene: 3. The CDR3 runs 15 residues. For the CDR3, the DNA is TGTGCCAGCAGCTTTGGGCGGGGGGCCTACAATGAGCAGTTCTTC. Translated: CASSFGRGAYNEQFF.

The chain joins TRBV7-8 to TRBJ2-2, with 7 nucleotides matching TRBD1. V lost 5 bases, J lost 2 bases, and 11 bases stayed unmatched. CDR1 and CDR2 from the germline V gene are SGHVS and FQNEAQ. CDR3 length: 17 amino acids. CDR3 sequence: CASSPFQTGINTGELFF. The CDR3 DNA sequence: TGTGCCAGCAGCCCGTTTCAGACAGGGATAAACACCGGGGAGCTGTTTTTT.

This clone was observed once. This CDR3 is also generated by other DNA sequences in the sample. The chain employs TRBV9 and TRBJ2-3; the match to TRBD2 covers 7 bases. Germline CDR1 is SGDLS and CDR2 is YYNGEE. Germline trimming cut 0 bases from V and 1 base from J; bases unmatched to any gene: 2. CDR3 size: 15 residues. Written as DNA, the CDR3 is TGTGCCAGCAGCGTAGGGCTAGCGGGCACAGATACGCAGTATTTT. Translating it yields CASSVGLAGTDTQYF.